This T cell receptor (beta chain) was observed in a study of blood T cells in healthy people across ages. Note on this clonotype: The antigen remains undetermined.

Every donor provided approximately 9.2 milliliters of peripheral blood. The CDR3 covers 14 residues. V was pared by 2 bases and J by 6 bases, with 16 bases between. CDR1 DFQATT and CDR2 SNEGSKA come from the germline V gene (reference sequence). Study-wide results and caveats: Among long-lived donors, naive CD4+ cells were more numerous and diversity higher than in aged donors.

Combining a sample-barcoded 5' primer with a J-beta primer mix, a second PCR ran for roughly 6 to 11 cycles. Via MiXCR, TCRdb re-called the 5' RACE reads, giving one row per CDR3 protein. The sample has 800,000 to 1,300,000 distinct CDR3 sequences, under 30% seen once. The same data also contributed to another study, on T cells of mothers and their children. That work adds: Mothers and children who were related shared slightly more overlap than unrelated pairs, but not significantly more.

This sequence originates from a girl aged 2-9 years in good health. The chain joins TRBV20-1 to TRBJ1-1; the D gene is possibly TRBD1 (5 bases). Material: blood. DNA of the CDR3: TGCAGTGCTAGATCTACAGGTCCGACATCTGAAGCTTTCTTT. Translation: CSARSTGPTSEAFF.